Listed here are 25 T cell receptor beta chains from one sample, sequenced in a study of T cell responses to AZD1222 COVID-19 vaccine. Profiled with immunoSEQ multiplex PCR; TCRdb holds only in-frame clones, not every one. This table holds some 150,000 clones, 85% to 95% found once. The sample consisted of peripheral blood, taken on day 0 of AZD1222 vaccination. The receptors were gathered from an adult in good health.

This rearrangement joins TRBV6-4 to TRBJ1-1; 7 bases map to TRBD1. V trimming: 2 bases; J trimming: 5 bases; junction bases outside the gene matches: 8. CDR1 is MRHNA and CDR2 is SNTAGT in the germline V gene. CDR3 length equals 15 residues. CDR3 amino acids: CASSDHPDRATEAFF. The CDR3 DNA sequence: TGTGCCAGCAGTGACCACCCCGACAGGGCAACTGAAGCTTTCTTT.

The rearrangement uses TRBV12-5 and TRBJ1-1, with TRBD1 identical over 7 bases. Germline-derived CDR1 and CDR2 are LGHNT and FRNRAP. The V segment lost 4 bases and the J segment 3 bases; nucleotides outside the gene matches: 11. The CDR3 consists of 16 residues. The CDR3 protein is CASGSRGLEFDTEAFF. CDR3 sequence (DNA): TGTGCTAGTGGTTCGAGGGGGCTTGAGTTTGACACTGAAGCTTTCTTT.

The chain employs TRBV30 and TRBJ1-1, with TRBD1 as a possible D gene (6 bases). Trimming removed 2 bases from V and 3 bases from J, with 10 bases in between. This CDR3 contains 13 residues. Germline values: CDR1 GTSNPN, CDR2 SVGIG (reference sequence). DNA for the CDR3: TGTGCCTGGAGTTTACAGGGCGACACTGAAGCTTTCTTT. Amino acid sequence: CAWSLQGDTEAFF.

The CDR3 DNA follows: TGTGCCAGCAGTGGGACAGGACACGCTACCTACAATGAGCAGTTCTTC. This gives the protein CASSGTGHATYNEQFF. This chain links TRBV6-1 with TRBJ2-1; TRBD1 agrees at 7 bases. CDR3 length: 16 residues. CDR1 and CDR2 (germline): MNHNS, SASEGT. Losses at the gene ends were 4 bases for V and 2 bases for J; bases not matched to a gene: 8.

The rearrangement uses TRBV7-8 and TRBJ1-1; no clear D gene. Trimming took off 1 base at V and 2 bases at J, with 8 bases between the two ends. The CDR3 totals 14 residues. CDR1 is SGHVS, CDR2 FQNEAQ, per germline. The CDR3 DNA reads TGTGCCAGCAGCTTAGAAGCAGCTAACACTGAAGCTTTCTTT. Amino acids: CASSLEAANTEAFF.

This chain uses TRBV6-5 with TRBJ1-1; no definite D call. The germline gives CDR1 MNHEY, CDR2 SVGAGI. There are 13 residues in the CDR3. Trimming took 8 bases from V and 4 from J, leaving 14 bases between them. This CDR3 is CASGLAAGTEAFF. The CDR3 DNA reads TGTGCCAGCGGTTTAGCGGCGGGCACTGAAGCTTTCTTT.

The J gene is TRBJ2-1, the V gene TRBV7-9; no definite D call. The CDR3 length is 17 residues. Germline values: CDR1 SEHNR, CDR2 FQNEAQ (reference sequence). Deletions cut 3 bases from V and 0 bases from J, with 15 bases between. The CDR3 DNA follows: TGTGCCAGCAGCTTCGAGCTCTCCACCGGCTCCTACAATGAGCAGTTCTTC. It encodes CASSFELSTGSYNEQFF.

The chain uses TRBV11-2 and TRBJ1-1; the match to TRBD1 covers 8 bases. The germline CDR1 and CDR2 sequences are SGHAT and FQNNGV. V lost 5 bases, J lost 1 base, and 9 bases stayed unmatched. The CDR3 totals 16 residues. CDR3 loop: CASSTGQGWRNTEAFF. CDR3 bases: TGTGCCAGCAGCACAGGACAGGGTTGGCGGAACACTGAAGCTTTCTTT.

The chain couples TRBV29-1 to TRBJ2-3, with D possibly matching TRBD1 (6 bases). The V end was cut by 8 bases, the J end by 8 bases, with 17 bases between. CDR1 and CDR2 from the germline V gene are SQVTM and ANQGSEA. The CDR3 has 12 residues. CDR3 amino acids: CSYGQTLGTQYF. In DNA, the CDR3 is TGCAGCTACGGACAGACGCTAGGTACGCAGTATTTT.

The rearrangement uses TRBV5-8 and TRBJ2-5; 11 positions agree with TRBD2. Germline V gene data show CDR1 as SGHTS and CDR2 as YDEGEE. The CDR3 is made up of 16 amino acids. V lost 3 bases to trimming and J lost 5 bases; unmatched junction nucleotides: 9. Written as DNA, the CDR3 is TGTGCCAGCAGCTCGTTCACTAGCGGGAGTGGGGAGACCCAGTACTTC. Protein: CASSSFTSGSGETQYF.

This clone appeared a single time. This chain connects TRBV5-1 to TRBJ1-6; unclear D gene. V was trimmed by 2 bases and J by 7 bases, leaving 10 bases between them. The CDR3 loop spans 14 amino acids. The germline V gene has CDR1 SGHRS and CDR2 YFSETQ. The CDR3 region is CASSFEGTNSPLHF. The DNA for the CDR3 is TGCGCCAGCAGCTTCGAGGGAACCAATTCACCCCTCCACTTT.

This clone was seen just once. The genes are TRBV6-1 and TRBJ2-7; D perhaps matches TRBD1 (6 bases). The CDR3 is 14 residues long. Germline CDR1 MNHNS, CDR2 SASEGT. V was clipped by 3 bases and J by 2 bases, with 11 bases between them. In nucleotides, the CDR3 is TGTGCCAGCAGTGATCTGGACAGAACCTACGAGCAGTACTTC. Its translation: CASSDLDRTYEQYF.

This chain connects TRBV5-1 to TRBJ2-1, with TRBD1 matching over 9 bases. The CDR3 length is 14 residues. J gave up 8 bases and V 3 bases, and 6 bases lay outside the gene matches. CDR1 is SGHRS and CDR2 is YFSETQ in the germline V gene. CDR3 DNA sequence: TGCGCCAGCAGCTGGCTACAGGGGGCGGATGAGCAGTTCTTC. Its translation: CASSWLQGADEQFF. Filled out from reference TRBV5-1 and TRBJ2-1, the complete variable domain reads KAGVTQTPRYLIKTRGQQVTLSCSPISGHRSVSWYQQTPGQGLQFLFEYFSETQRNKGNFPGRFSGRQFSNSRSEMNVSTLELGDSALYLCASSWLQGADEQFFGPGTRLTVL.

This rearrangement joins TRBV6-6 to TRBJ2-3, with D possibly TRBD2 on 7 matching bases. Germline V gene sequence: CDR1 MNHNY, CDR2 SVGAGI (reference sequence). The ends were cut back, 6 bases at V and 3 bases at J, with 19 bases in the middle. The CDR3 contains 16 residues. The CDR3 DNA reads TGTGCCAGCAGGACTGAAGGCGGGGGCGGGACAGATACGCAGTATTTT. Translating it yields CASRTEGGGGTDTQYF.

The table lists this clone with a count of one. This chain uses TRBV5-1 with TRBJ2-7; D perhaps matches TRBD2 (5 bases). The germline gives CDR1 SGHRS, CDR2 YFSETQ. This CDR3 comprises 14 residues. V dropped 1 base and J dropped 2 bases, with 10 bases sitting between them. The CDR3 bases are TGCGCCAGCAGCTTGTTACCGGAGGCCTACGAGCAGTACTTC. Translated, it gives CASSLLPEAYEQYF.

The chain couples TRBV11-2 to TRBJ1-4; D might be TRBD1 (6 bases). Germline assignment: CDR1 SGHAT and CDR2 FQNNGV. V was shortened by 5 bases and J by 0 bases, with 10 bases between the two germline ends. The CDR3 consists of 15 residues. CDR3 loop: CASSLRQATNEKLFF. Written as DNA, the CDR3 is TGTGCCAGCAGCCTAAGACAGGCAACTAATGAAAAACTGTTTTTT.

V usage is TRBV3-1 (or the pseudogene TRBV3-2) and J usage is TRBJ2-3, with TRBD2 identical over 10 bases. Germline-derived CDR1 and CDR2 are LGHDT and YNNKEL (reference sequence). The V gene end was trimmed by 3 bases and the J gene end by 5 bases; junction bases not matched to a gene: 20. This CDR3 is built from 20 residues. The CDR3 protein is CASSQTPTPRSGGARDTQYF. CDR3 coding DNA: TGTGCCAGCAGCCAGACCCCCACACCCCGGAGCGGGGGGGCCAGAGATACGCAGTATTTT.

The chain has TRBV19 and TRBJ2-7; 14 bases are a match to TRBD2. Germline lookup yields CDR1 LNHDA and CDR2 SQIVND (reference sequence). The CDR3 spans 15 residues. J gave up 6 bases and V 6 bases, and 7 bases lay outside the gene matches. The CDR3 region is CASSATSGGAFEQYF. CDR3 in DNA: TGTGCCAGTAGCGCGACTAGCGGGGGGGCGTTCGAGCAGTACTTC.

The chain combines TRBV6-5 with TRBJ1-2, with TRBD1 matching over 8 bases. Per germline, CDR1 MNHEY and CDR2 SVGAGI. V trimming: 2 bases; J trimming: 7 bases; junction bases outside the gene matches: 3. The CDR3 totals 13 residues. The CDR3 coding sequence is TGTGCCAGCAGTTACCTGCAGGGGGCTGGCTACACCTTC. It yields the protein CASSYLQGAGYTF.

The gene calls are TRBV4-1 and TRBJ1-2, with 7 nucleotides matching TRBD1. CDR3 length: 15 amino acids. In germline, CDR1 is MGHRA, CDR2 YSYEKL. The V gene end was trimmed by 4 bases and the J gene end by 6 bases; junction bases not matched to a gene: 11. The chain's CDR3 is CASSLLTGEANGYTF. The CDR3 DNA is TGCGCCAGCAGCCTATTAACAGGGGAGGCGAATGGCTACACCTTC.

This clone has just one count. The V gene is TRBV5-4, the J gene TRBJ1-1, with D possibly matching TRBD1 (5 bases). V was clipped by 0 bases and J by 5 bases, with 17 bases between them. Germline-derived CDR1 and CDR2 are SGHNT and YYREEE (reference sequence). CDR3 length: 16 amino acids. The CDR3 protein is CASSLVLGEVWTEAFF. In DNA, the CDR3 is TGTGCCAGCAGCTTGGTACTGGGGGAGGTATGGACTGAAGCTTTCTTT.

This clone is a singleton in its sample. The chain employs TRBV11-2 and TRBJ2-6; D is tentatively TRBD1 or TRBD2 (6 bases each). This CDR3 is built from 18 residues. V lost 4 bases to trimming and J lost 2 bases, with 18 bases between them. CDR1 and CDR2 (germline): SGHAT, FQNNGV. CDR3 region: CASSWGAGGAAGANVLTF. In DNA, the CDR3 is TGTGCCAGCAGCTGGGGGGCCGGGGGCGCGGCTGGGGCCAACGTCCTGACTTTC.

V is TRBV27 and J is TRBJ1-1, with no clear D. Trimming pared 7 bases from V and 4 bases from J, leaving 16 bases between. This CDR3 has 14 residues. From germline, CDR1 is MNHEY and CDR2 SMNVEV (reference sequence). CDR3 sequence: CASIGIGRGTEAFF. CDR3 nucleotide sequence: TGTGCCAGCATAGGGATAGGGAGAGGCACTGAAGCTTTCTTT.

J is TRBJ2-7 and V is TRBV12-5; no definite D call. The CDR3 has 15 residues. Trimming took off 4 bases at V and 0 bases at J, with 13 bases between the two ends. Germline V gene lookup returns CDR1 LGHNT and CDR2 FRNRAP. The CDR3 DNA is TGTGCTAGTGGTTACTCCGAGCCCGGCTCCTACGAGCAGTACTTC. Translated, it gives CASGYSEPGSYEQYF.

This rearrangement joins TRBV9 to TRBJ1-2, with no clear D. In germline, CDR1 is SGDLS, CDR2 YYNGEE. Trimming pared 0 bases from V and 3 bases from J, leaving 12 bases between. CDR3 size: 15 residues. CDR3 amino acids: CASSVGFRDYYGYTF. CDR3 in DNA: TGTGCCAGCAGCGTAGGGTTCAGAGACTACTATGGCTACACCTTC.